This passage covers 27 T cell receptor beta chains from one sample sequenced in a study of T-cell reconstitution after alpha-beta-depleted transplantation in children. Preparation of the TCRbeta library was carried out with unique molecular identifiers. Using its own MiXCR run on the PCR reads, TCRdb lists one record per CDR3 protein. Here the sample spans some 600,000 distinct CDR3 sequences, about an eighth being singletons. The sequencing here drew on PBMCs, mostly from graft donor cells, taken 360 days after TCRalphabeta/CD19-depleted stem cell transplant. The receptors here all came from a male patient aged 10-17 years who had a stem cell transplant for acute myeloid leukemia, so the T cells may come from the graft donor.

The rearrangement links TRBV29-1 to TRBJ2-5; the D gene could be TRBD1 or TRBD2 (5 bases each). Trimming took 0 bases from V and 2 from J, leaving 13 bases between them. The germline gives CDR1 SQVTM, CDR2 ANQGSEA. The CDR3 loop spans 15 amino acids. CDR3 amino acids: CSVEERGRLQETQYF. Here the CDR3 DNA reads TGCAGCGTTGAAGAACGGGGACGGTTGCAAGAGACCCAGTACTTC.

This clonotype was recorded many times. Here the CDR3 reads CASSEWAMNTEAFF. CDR3 coding DNA: TGTGCCAGCAGTGAATGGGCTATGAACACTGAAGCTTTCTTT. The J gene is TRBJ1-1, the V gene TRBV2; D not resolved. V was trimmed by 2 bases and J by 0 bases, leaving 7 bases between them. In germline, CDR1 is SNHLY, CDR2 FYNNEI. The CDR3 spans 14 residues.

This clonotype was counted a few times. The chain's CDR3 is CASSDAPVEDTQYF. As DNA, the CDR3 is TGTGCCAGCAGCGATGCCCCGGTGGAAGATACGCAGTATTTT. The chain has TRBV12-3 or TRBV12-4 and TRBJ2-3, with D uncertain. The CDR3 length is 14 residues. The V and J ends lost 6 bases and 5 bases respectively, with 15 bases between them.

This clonotype was picked up many times. The gene calls are TRBV5-1 and TRBJ1-3; 7 bases line up with TRBD1. The CDR3 runs to 19 residues. Trimming at V came to 0 bases and at J to 0 bases, leaving 12 bases not matched to a gene. Germline values: CDR1 SGHRS, CDR2 YFSETQ. The CDR3 nucleotides read TGCGCCAGCAGCTTGGCCCCGACAGGGTCTACATCCTCTGGAAACACCATATATTTT. This translates into CASSLAPTGSTSSGNTIYF.

The rearrangement uses TRBV12-3 or TRBV12-4 and TRBJ2-3; D unclear. The V and J ends lost 6 bases and 3 bases respectively, with 13 bases between them. The CDR3 consists of 14 residues. The CDR3 region has the DNA TGTGCCAGCAGCTTGGTAGTTGGGACAGATACGCAGTATTTT. Encoded protein: CASSLVVGTDTQYF.

The chain joins TRBV24-1 to TRBJ2-5, with D maybe TRBD2 (6 bases). The ends were cut back, 3 bases at V and 3 bases at J, with 16 bases in the middle. Germline lookup yields CDR1 KGHDR and CDR2 SFDVKD. This CDR3 is built from 16 residues. The CDR3 DNA reads TGTGCCACCAGTGATCCAGCGGAGGGCCCCAAAGAGACCCAGTACTTC. This encodes CATSDPAEGPKETQYF.

At least ten counts were recorded for this clonotype. The CDR3 protein is CASSLEGGTVNEQYF. The CDR3, as DNA: TGTGCCAGCAGCTTAGAGGGGGGGACAGTGAACGAGCAGTACTTC. This chain joins TRBV7-8 and TRBJ2-7, with D perhaps matching TRBD1 or TRBD2 (7 bases each). The CDR3 is 15 residues long. Looked up from germline, CDR1 is SGHVS and CDR2 is FQNEAQ. The V end lost 1 base, the J end lost 5 bases, and 15 bases lay between the germline ends. The whole variable domain, remainder taken from reference TRBV7-8 and TRBJ2-7, is GAGVSQSPRYKVAKRGQDVALRCDPISGHVSLFWYQQALGQGPEFLTYFQNEAQLDKSGLPSDRFFAERPEGSVSTLKIQRTQQEDSAVYLCASSLEGGTVNEQYFGPGTRLTVT.

This clonotype has a handful of counts. The chain couples TRBV19 to TRBJ1-5; tentatively, D is TRBD1 (5 bases). Germline V gene sequence: CDR1 LNHDA, CDR2 SQIVND (reference sequence). V shed 3 bases and J shed 1 base, with 13 bases lying between them. CDR3 length: 16 residues. CDR3 loop: CASSMGGVASNQPQHF. CDR3 coding DNA: TGTGCCAGTAGTATGGGGGGAGTTGCAAGCAATCAGCCCCAGCATTTT.

A word on this clonotype: One end of the junction fails to match germline, which may point to a read error. The CDR3: CASILRKPGYGYTF. In nucleotides, the CDR3 is TGTGCCAGCATTTTACGGAAGCCAGGCTATGGCTACACCTTC. The J gene is TRBJ1-2, the V gene TRBV27; D gene uncertain. The germline V gene has CDR1 MNHEY and CDR2 SMNVEV (reference sequence). The CDR3 contains 14 residues.

The rearrangement uses TRBV27 and TRBJ2-7, with D possibly matching TRBD1 (6 bases). CDR3 size: 14 residues. The V gene lost 6 bases and the J gene lost 2 bases, with 14 bases spanning the gap. The germline CDR1 and CDR2 sequences are MNHEY and SMNVEV (reference sequence). The CDR3 sequence: CASRRTDFTYEQYF. Here the CDR3 DNA reads TGTGCCAGCAGACGGACAGATTTCACCTACGAGCAGTACTTC.

In its sample, this clonotype was seen a few times. J is TRBJ1-5 and V is TRBV19; no firm D call. Germline assignment: CDR1 LNHDA and CDR2 SQIVND (reference sequence). The CDR3 extends over 15 amino acids. V lost 2 bases to trimming and J lost 1 base, with 9 bases between them. The CDR3 loop is CASSILRRSNQPQHF. As DNA, the CDR3 is TGTGCCAGTAGTATACTACGGAGAAGCAATCAGCCCCAGCATTTT.

The chain joins TRBV7-9 to TRBJ1-1; D not resolved. V was pared by 8 bases and J by 0 bases, with 16 bases between. Germline CDR1 and CDR2: SEHNR and FQNEAQ (reference sequence). The CDR3 has 15 amino acids. In nucleotides, the CDR3 is TGTGCCAGCCGCGACCACCGGGATATGAACACTGAAGCTTTCTTT. Translated, it gives CASRDHRDMNTEAFF.

A few counts support this clonotype. J is TRBJ2-3 and V is TRBV28; 7 bases agree with TRBD1. The V segment lost 6 bases and the J segment 2 bases; nucleotides outside the gene matches: 11. Per the germline V gene, CDR1 is MDHEN and CDR2 is SYDVKM. The CDR3 has 16 amino acids. CDR3 sequence reads: CASSPGTVTHTDTQYF. In nucleotides, the CDR3 is TGTGCCAGCAGCCCGGGGACAGTAACACACACAGATACGCAGTATTTT. The whole variable domain, filled in from reference TRBV28 and TRBJ2-3, reads DVKVTQSSRYLVKRTGEKVFLECVQDMDHENMFWYRQDPGLGLRLIYFSYDVKMKEKGDIPEGYSVSREKKERFSLILESASTNQTSMYLCASSPGTVTHTDTQYFGPGTRLTVL.

This clonotype occurred many times. The CDR3 bases are TGCAGCGTATTTACGGGCGAGCAGTACTTC. Protein product: CSVFTGEQYF. The genes are TRBV29-1 and TRBJ2-7; D gene uncertain. Trimming removed 6 bases from V and 6 bases from J, with 9 bases in between. The CDR3 has 10 amino acids. The V gene's germline CDR1 is SQVTM and CDR2 ANQGSEA.

This clonotype was detected a few times. This CDR3 reads CASSPKLLAGGPTRQFF. CDR3 coding DNA: TGTGCCAGCAGCCCAAAACTACTAGCGGGAGGTCCTACCAGGCAGTTCTTC. The J gene is TRBJ2-1, the V gene TRBV3-1, with 12 bases identical to TRBD2. CDR3 length equals 17 residues. Unmatched junction bases numbered 16, after V lost 4 bases and J lost 12 bases. Per the germline V gene, CDR1 is LGHDT and CDR2 is YNNKEL (reference sequence).

This clonotype has just a few counts. The chain is built from TRBV7-8 and TRBJ2-2; no definite D call. The V gene lost 7 bases and the J gene lost 3 bases, with 12 bases spanning the gap. In germline, CDR1 is SGHVS, CDR2 FQNEAQ. The CDR3 is 14 residues long. In DNA form, the CDR3 reads TGTGCCAGCATTCAAGAGTCGGACACCGGGGAGCTGTTTTTT. Amino acid sequence: CASIQESDTGELFF.

This clonotype has just a few counts. The V call is TRBV7-2, the J call TRBJ2-7; D is unclear. CDR3 length: 15 amino acids. Germline assignment: CDR1 SGHTA and CDR2 FQGNSA. Trimming removed 3 bases from V and 0 bases from J, with 12 bases in between. CDR3 in DNA: TGTGCCAGCAGCTTCGAAGGGTCCCTCTCCTACGAGCAGTACTTC. This translates into CASSFEGSLSYEQYF.

The V and J genes are TRBV12-3 or TRBV12-4 and TRBJ1-1, with D possibly TRBD1 on 6 matching bases. The CDR3 extends over 16 amino acids. Trimming cost V 1 base and J 1 base, with 13 bases left between them. CDR3 sequence: CASSLGGGFTNTEAFF. Here the CDR3 DNA reads TGTGCCAGCAGTTTAGGGGGGGGCTTCACGAACACTGAAGCTTTCTTT.

There are a few counts of this clonotype. V usage is TRBV24-1 and J usage is TRBJ2-3; D assignment may be TRBD1 or TRBD2 (5 bases each). The V end was cut by 4 bases, the J end by 3 bases, with 7 bases between. The CDR3 loop spans 13 amino acids. Germline CDR1 KGHDR, CDR2 SFDVKD. CDR3 coding DNA: TGTGCCACCAGTGAGTGGGGGACAGATACGCAGTATTTT. Translating gives CATSEWGTDTQYF.

At least ten counts were recorded for this clonotype. V gene TRBV29-1 combines with J gene TRBJ2-7, with a weak D call TRBD2 (5 bases). Germline V lookup: CDR1 SQVTM, CDR2 ANQGSEA. This CDR3 region has 15 residues. With 0 bases removed from V and 2 bases from J, the gap between germline ends came to 14 bases. The CDR3 DNA follows: TGCAGCGTTGAAGATCGCCAGAGGGATCCCTACGAGCAGTACTTC. It is translated as CSVEDRQRDPYEQYF.

Many counts were recorded for this clonotype. V gene TRBV28 combines with J gene TRBJ2-1, with D perhaps TRBD2 (6 bases). Germline V gives CDR1 MDHEN, CDR2 SYDVKM. The length of the CDR3 is 11 residues. Trimming took off 8 bases at V and 12 bases at J, with 14 bases between the two ends. For the CDR3, the DNA is TGTGCCAGCGCGTGGCCCGGGGGGCAGTTCTTC. It encodes CASAWPGGQFF. The complete variable domain, with remaining parts taken from reference TRBV28 and TRBJ2-1, reads DVKVTQSSRYLVKRTGEKVFLECVQDMDHENMFWYRQDPGLGLRLIYFSYDVKMKEKGDIPEGYSVSREKKERFSLILESASTNQTSMYLCASAWPGGQFFGPGTRLTVL.

The table lists this clonotype with many counts. V and J are TRBV7-3 and TRBJ1-6; tentatively, D is TRBD1 (5 bases). This CDR3 spans 13 amino acids. Germline loops: CDR1 SGHTA, CDR2 FQGTGA. Trimming removed 4 bases at V and 9 bases at J, with 10 bases between. CDR3 sequence (DNA): TGTGCCAGCAGCTCTGGGGGGGGTTCACCCCTCCACTTT. It is translated as CASSSGGGSPLHF.

The rearrangement joins TRBV28 to TRBJ2-5, with 7 bases aligning to TRBD1. After removal of 4 bases from V and 4 bases from J, the junction contained 12 bases not matched to a gene. The germline V gene encodes CDR1 MDHEN and CDR2 SYDVKM. CDR3 length: 16 amino acids. CDR3 protein: CASSSRLHRGAETQYF. The CDR3 DNA is TGTGCCAGCAGTTCCAGACTCCACAGGGGAGCAGAGACCCAGTACTTC.

This clonotype was seen ten or more times. The V gene is TRBV18, the J gene TRBJ2-5, with D perhaps matching TRBD1 or TRBD2 (5 bases each). This CDR3 contains 15 residues. V shed 5 bases and J shed 1 base, with 14 bases lying between them. Germline V gives CDR1 KGHSH, CDR2 LQKENI. CDR3 sequence reads: CASSFTGLAQETQYF. CDR3 coding DNA: TGTGCCAGCTCATTCACGGGGCTAGCCCAAGAGACCCAGTACTTC.

This clonotype was picked up many times. The chain carries TRBV11-2 and TRBJ2-3, with 8 bases lining up with TRBD2. The germline CDR1 and CDR2 sequences are SGHAT and FQNNGV. The CDR3 sequence is 16 residues long. After removal of 5 bases from V and 0 bases from J, the junction contained 7 bases not matched to a gene. This chain's CDR3 is CASSSPGLESTDTQYF. In DNA, the CDR3 is TGTGCCAGCAGCAGCCCGGGACTAGAGAGCACAGATACGCAGTATTTT.

In its sample, this clonotype was seen a few times. The chain joins TRBV10-3 to TRBJ2-3, with 12 bases that match TRBD2. Germline V gene lookup returns CDR1 ENHRY and CDR2 SYGVKD. V trimming: 6 bases; J trimming: 5 bases; junction bases outside the gene matches: 0. The CDR3 has 13 residues. The CDR3 region has the DNA TGTGCCATCAGGGGACTAGCGGGAGATACGCAGTATTTT. Amino acids: CAIRGLAGDTQYF.

At least ten counts were recorded for this clonotype. This sequence joins TRBV5-1 and TRBJ2-1, with 7 nucleotides matching TRBD2. The CDR3 is made up of 15 amino acids. Trimming removed 2 bases from V and 9 bases from J; junction bases left unmatched: 11. Germline lookup yields CDR1 SGHRS and CDR2 YFSETQ. CDR3 sequence reads: CASSFNPRGGSEQFF. The CDR3 region has the DNA TGCGCCAGCAGCTTTAACCCACGGGGCGGGAGTGAGCAGTTCTTC. Filled out from reference TRBV5-1 and TRBJ2-1, the complete variable domain reads KAGVTQTPRYLIKTRGQQVTLSCSPISGHRSVSWYQQTPGQGLQFLFEYFSETQRNKGNFPGRFSGRQFSNSRSEMNVSTLELGDSALYLCASSFNPRGGSEQFFGPGTRLTVL.